This TCR beta chain was captured by sequencing in a study of vaccination and CD4 T cells after COVID-19 (dated by TCRdb to the early 2020s). Some background on the complete study: Convalescent patients had a positive SARS-CoV-2 result on nasal swab PCR, and of these patients, several had mild disease and one had severe disease. As controls, cultures received a CEFX viral epitope pool (the positive control), an HIV-1 Nef peptide pool (the negative control), or no peptide at all. Post-vaccine blood samples were collected a median of approximately 77 days after the second vaccine dose, ranging from roughly 13 to 250 days. The spike-specific CD4+ TCR repertoire was compared before and after mRNA vaccination in around ten COVID-19 convalescent patients and a handful of infection-naive healthy vaccine recipients. Post-COVID blood samples from convalescent patients were collected a median of around 100 days after diagnosis, with a range of 35 to 161 days. Participants received two doses of either the Pfizer-BioNTech BNT162b2 vaccine (n=8) or the Moderna mRNA-1273 vaccine (n=2). In the convalescent cohort there were six males and four females, among whom were two Hispanic individuals, seven Caucasians, two Asians and one multiracial person. Overlapping spike peptide pools from SARS-CoV-2 and from the common cold coronaviruses HCoV-NL63, HCoV-OC43 and HCoV-229E were used as culture stimuli. The full study reports these points: Only a relatively small number of convalescent patients were included in the study, and early timepoints following natural infection were not analyzed. In convalescent patients, a median 86.3% of post-vaccine SARS-CoV-2-reactive clones were detected only after vaccination, and vaccine-specific priming was suggested by this finding. Of the vaccine-specific clones found in convalescent patients, nearly all (304 of 307) were mono-reactive for SARS-CoV-2 spike instead of being cross-reactive with common cold coronaviruses. The median count of SARS-CoV-2-reactive clonotypes went up from 21 after infection to a few dozen after vaccination, although the change was not significant.

On this clonotype itself: There is no known antigen for this receptor. No clone much larger than this one lies a single base away; base qualities are absent.

Library generation was performed with PCR. TCR sequencing of DNA from cultured CD4+ T cells used the Oncomine TCR Beta short-read assay at the Johns Hopkins FTIC core. The QIAamp micro DNA kit was used to extract genomic DNA from the cultured CD4+ T cells. Oncomine TCR Beta libraries from cultured CD4+ T cells were pooled using unique dual indexes and sequenced on an Illumina iSeq 100. The study's own analysis went as follows. Non-productive sequences were removed, and CDR3s that did not start with C, did not end with F or W, or were shorter than 7 amino acids were discarded. Antigen-specific clonotypes were identified using the MANAFEST web application through comparison of peptide-stimulated wells with reference and other culture wells. Positive clones required FDR below 0.05, an odds ratio above 5, and productive frequency above 0.1% in at least two of three replicate wells. A clonotype was classed as cross-reactive if the clonotype showed significant expansion both in SARS-CoV-2 spike wells and in at least one common cold coronavirus spike condition. Using R version 3.6.1, CDR3 homology was evaluated through Levenshtein distances (stringdist) along with unrooted phylogenetic trees (ape). TCRdb reanalyzed the raw reads on its own, using fastp at Q25 for trimming and MiXCR for clone calling, and kept in-frame beta chains. Rows merge per CDR3 protein into single entries with the most common DNA and genes. TCRdb, not the original authors, processed these V and J calls. Present in this sample are 7,500 to 10,000 distinct CDR3 sequences, about 41% of which were seen just once. 9.5% to 15% of the sample comes from the top ten.

The treatment or condition label here, explained by the study, means: roughly nine-day PBMC culture with coronavirus spike peptide pools or control peptides (ViraFEST assay). The ViraFEST assay, used in the study, expanded antigen-specific T cells with peptide pools and then identified the expanded clonotypes through TCR sequencing. Positive SARS-CoV-2 PCR tests in the convalescent patients dated from March to December 2020, before Alpha, Beta and Delta variants emerged in the United States. Each well held 2 million to 2.5 million PBMCs cultured with roughly 10 ug/ml peptide pools in IMDM containing around 5% human AB serum and about 10 IU/ml IL-2. On days 3 and 7, half of the culture medium was replaced with fresh IL-2-containing medium. CD4+ T cells were isolated after approximately eleven days of culture through negative selection using the EasySep CD4+ T cell isolation kit. Ficoll-Paque Plus gradient centrifugation was used to isolate PBMCs from whole blood, and the isolated PBMCs were then either used fresh or cryopreserved at -140C. Triplicate wells were generally used for each culture condition.

The receptor was derived from a human donor who had recovered from COVID-19. The sequenced material came from CD4+ T cells from blood, cultured in vitro.

The DNA sequence is given as TGCAGTGTCACGCCGGGACAGACTATCGATGAGCAGTTCTTC. It specifies CSVTPGQTIDEQFF. Here the chain combines TRBV20-1 and TRBJ2-1; 7 middle bases align to TRBD1. From the germline V gene (reference sequence), CDR1 is DFQATT and CDR2 is SNEGSKA. Taken from cysteine to phenylalanine, the CDR3 has 14 residues. Of the read, only the CDR3 DNA is kept; its 42 bases are in frame from base 1. The junction shows trimming of 7 bases on V and 8 bases on J, and the gene matches do not reach 14 bases of it.